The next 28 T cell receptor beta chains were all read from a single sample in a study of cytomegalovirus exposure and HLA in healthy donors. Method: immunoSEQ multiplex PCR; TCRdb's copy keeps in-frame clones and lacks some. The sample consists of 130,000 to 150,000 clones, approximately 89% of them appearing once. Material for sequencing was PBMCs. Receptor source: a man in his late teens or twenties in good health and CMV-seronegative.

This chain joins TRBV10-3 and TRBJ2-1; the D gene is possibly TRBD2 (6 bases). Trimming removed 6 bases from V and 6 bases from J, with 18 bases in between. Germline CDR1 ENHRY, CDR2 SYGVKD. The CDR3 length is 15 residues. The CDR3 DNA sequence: TGTGCCATCAGCGATCCGGTAGCGGTTTTCAATGAGCAGTTCTTC. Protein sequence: CAISDPVAVFNEQFF.

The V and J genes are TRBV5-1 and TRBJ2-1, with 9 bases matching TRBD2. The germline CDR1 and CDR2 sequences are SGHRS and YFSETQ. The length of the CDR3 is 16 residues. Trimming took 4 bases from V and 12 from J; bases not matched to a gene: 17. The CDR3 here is CASSTQGGGGAEGQFF. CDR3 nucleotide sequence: TGCGCCAGCAGCACCCAGGGCGGCGGGGGGGCCGAGGGGCAGTTCTTC.

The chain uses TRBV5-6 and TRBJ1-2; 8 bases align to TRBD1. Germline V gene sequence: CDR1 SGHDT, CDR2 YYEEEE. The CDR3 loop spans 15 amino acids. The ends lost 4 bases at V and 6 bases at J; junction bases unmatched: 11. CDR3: CASSLGQGGTHGYTF. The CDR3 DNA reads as TGTGCCAGCAGCCTCGGACAGGGTGGGACCCATGGCTACACCTTC.

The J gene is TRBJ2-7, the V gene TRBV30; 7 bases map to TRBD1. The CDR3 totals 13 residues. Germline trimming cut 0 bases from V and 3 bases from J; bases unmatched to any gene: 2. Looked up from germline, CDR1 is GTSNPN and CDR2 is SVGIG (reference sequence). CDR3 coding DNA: TGTGCCTGGAGTGTTTCAGGGGGCTACGAGCAGTACTTC. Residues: CAWSVSGGYEQYF. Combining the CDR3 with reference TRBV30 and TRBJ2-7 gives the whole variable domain SQTIHQWPATLVQPVGSPLSLECTVEGTSNPNLYWYRQAAGRGLQLLFYSVGIGQISSEVPQNLSASRPQDRQFILSSKKLLLSDSGFYLCAWSVSGGYEQYFGPGTRLTVT.

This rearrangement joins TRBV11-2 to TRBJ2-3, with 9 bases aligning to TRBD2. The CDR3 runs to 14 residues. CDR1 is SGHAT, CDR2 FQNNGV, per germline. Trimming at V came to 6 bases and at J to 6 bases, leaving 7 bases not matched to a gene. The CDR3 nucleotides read TGTGCCAGCAGACTAGCGGGTAACCTGGATACGCAGTATTTT. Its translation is CASRLAGNLDTQYF.

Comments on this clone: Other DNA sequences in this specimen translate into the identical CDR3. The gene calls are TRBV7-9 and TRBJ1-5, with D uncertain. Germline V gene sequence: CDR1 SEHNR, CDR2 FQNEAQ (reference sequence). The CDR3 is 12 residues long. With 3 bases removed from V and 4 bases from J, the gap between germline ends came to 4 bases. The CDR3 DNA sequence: TGTGCCAGCAGCTTCGGGAATCAGCCCCAGCATTTT. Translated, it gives CASSFGNQPQHF.

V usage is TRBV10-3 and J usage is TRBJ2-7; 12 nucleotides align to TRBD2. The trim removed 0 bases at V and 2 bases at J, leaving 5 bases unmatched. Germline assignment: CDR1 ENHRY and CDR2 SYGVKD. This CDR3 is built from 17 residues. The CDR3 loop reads CAISESGRLAGAYEQYF. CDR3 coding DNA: TGTGCCATCAGTGAGTCAGGGCGACTAGCGGGAGCCTACGAGCAGTACTTC.

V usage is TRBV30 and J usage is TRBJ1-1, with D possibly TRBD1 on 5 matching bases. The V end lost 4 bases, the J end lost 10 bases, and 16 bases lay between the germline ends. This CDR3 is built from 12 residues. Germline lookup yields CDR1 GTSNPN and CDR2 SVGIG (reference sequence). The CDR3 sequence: CAWTRGPGGAFF. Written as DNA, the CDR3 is TGTGCCTGGACTAGGGGCCCCGGCGGAGCTTTCTTT.

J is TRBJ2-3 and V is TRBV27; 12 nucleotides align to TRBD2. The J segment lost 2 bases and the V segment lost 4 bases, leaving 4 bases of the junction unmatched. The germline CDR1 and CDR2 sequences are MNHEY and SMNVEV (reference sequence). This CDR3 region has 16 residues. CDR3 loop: CASSYGLAGPTDTQYF. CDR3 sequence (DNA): TGTGCCAGCAGTTACGGACTAGCGGGGCCCACAGATACGCAGTATTTT.

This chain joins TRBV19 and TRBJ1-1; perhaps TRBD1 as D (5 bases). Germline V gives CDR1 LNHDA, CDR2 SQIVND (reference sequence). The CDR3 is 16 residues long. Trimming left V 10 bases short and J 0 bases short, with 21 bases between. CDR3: CAINDLRGQMNTEAFF. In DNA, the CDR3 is TGTGCCATTAATGATTTAAGGGGCCAGATGAACACTGAAGCTTTCTTT.

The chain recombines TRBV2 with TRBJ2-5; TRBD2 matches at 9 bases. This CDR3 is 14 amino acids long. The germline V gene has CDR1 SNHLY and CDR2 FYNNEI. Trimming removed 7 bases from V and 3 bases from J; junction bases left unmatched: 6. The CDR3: CASKNSSGKETQYF. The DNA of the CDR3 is TGTGCCAGCAAGAACTCTAGCGGGAAAGAGACCCAGTACTTC.

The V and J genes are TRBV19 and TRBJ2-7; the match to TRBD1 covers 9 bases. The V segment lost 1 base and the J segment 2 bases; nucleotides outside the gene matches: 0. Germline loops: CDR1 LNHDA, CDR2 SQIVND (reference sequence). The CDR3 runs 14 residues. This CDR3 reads CASSIGTGAYEQYF. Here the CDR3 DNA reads TGTGCCAGTAGTATAGGGACAGGGGCCTACGAGCAGTACTTC.

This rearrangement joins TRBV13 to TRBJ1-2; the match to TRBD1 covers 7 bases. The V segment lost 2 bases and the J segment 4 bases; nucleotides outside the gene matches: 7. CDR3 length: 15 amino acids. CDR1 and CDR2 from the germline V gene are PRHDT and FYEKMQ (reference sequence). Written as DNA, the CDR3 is TGTGCCAGCAGCTTACCAGGGGACAGACCCTATGGCTACACCTTC. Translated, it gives CASSLPGDRPYGYTF. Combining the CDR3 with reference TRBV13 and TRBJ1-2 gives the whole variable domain AAGVIQSPRHLIKEKRETATLKCYPIPRHDTVYWYQQGPGQDPQFLISFYEKMQSDKGSIPDRFSAQQFSDYHSELNMSSLELGDSALYFCASSLPGDRPYGYTFGSGTRLTVV.

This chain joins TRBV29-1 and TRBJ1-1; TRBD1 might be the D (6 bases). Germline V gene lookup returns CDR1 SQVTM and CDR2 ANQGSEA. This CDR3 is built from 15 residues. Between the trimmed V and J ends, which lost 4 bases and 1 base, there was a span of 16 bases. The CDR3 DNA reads TGCAGCGTTGTGTACAGGGCCAGGAGGAACACTGAAGCTTTCTTT. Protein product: CSVVYRARRNTEAFF.

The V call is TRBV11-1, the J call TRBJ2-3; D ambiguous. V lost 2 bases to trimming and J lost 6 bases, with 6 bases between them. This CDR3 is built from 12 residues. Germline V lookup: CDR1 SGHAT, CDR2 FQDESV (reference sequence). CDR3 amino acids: CASSLLSDTQYF. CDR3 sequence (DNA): TGTGCCAGCAGCTTATTGTCGGATACGCAGTATTTT.

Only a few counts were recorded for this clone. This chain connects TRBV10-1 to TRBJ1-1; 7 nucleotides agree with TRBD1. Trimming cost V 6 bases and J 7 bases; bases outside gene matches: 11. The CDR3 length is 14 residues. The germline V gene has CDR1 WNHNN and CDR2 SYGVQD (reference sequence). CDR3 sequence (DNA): TGCGCCAGCAGGAGGGACAGCCTAGACGGTGAAGCTTTCTTT. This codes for CASRRDSLDGEAFF.

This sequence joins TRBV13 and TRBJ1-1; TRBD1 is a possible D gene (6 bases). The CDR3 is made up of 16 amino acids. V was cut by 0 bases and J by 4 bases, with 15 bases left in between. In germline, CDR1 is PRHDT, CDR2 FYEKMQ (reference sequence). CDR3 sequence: CASSLGRRGRGTEAFF. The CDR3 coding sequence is TGTGCCAGCAGCTTAGGCCGGCGGGGGCGGGGCACTGAAGCTTTCTTT.

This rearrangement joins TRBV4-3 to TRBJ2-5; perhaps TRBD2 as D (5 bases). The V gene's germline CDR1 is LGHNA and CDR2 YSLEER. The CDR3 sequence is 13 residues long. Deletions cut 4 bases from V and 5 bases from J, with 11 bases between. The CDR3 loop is CASSPGSSETQYF. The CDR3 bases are TGCGCCAGCAGCCCGGGAAGTTCGGAGACCCAGTACTTC.

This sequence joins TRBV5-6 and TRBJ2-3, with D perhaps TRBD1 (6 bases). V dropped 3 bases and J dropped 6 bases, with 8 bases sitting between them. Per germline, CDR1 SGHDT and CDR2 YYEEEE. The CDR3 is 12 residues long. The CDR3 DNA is TGTGCCAGCAGCTGGCAGGGGGATACGCAGTATTTT. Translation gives CASSWQGDTQYF.

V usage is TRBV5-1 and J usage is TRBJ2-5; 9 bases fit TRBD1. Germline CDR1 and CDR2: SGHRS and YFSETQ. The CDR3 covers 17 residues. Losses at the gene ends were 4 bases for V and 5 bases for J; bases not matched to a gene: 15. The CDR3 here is CASSALGTTGGAETQYF. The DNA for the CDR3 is TGCGCCAGCAGCGCCCTGGGAACTACAGGGGGCGCGGAGACCCAGTACTTC.

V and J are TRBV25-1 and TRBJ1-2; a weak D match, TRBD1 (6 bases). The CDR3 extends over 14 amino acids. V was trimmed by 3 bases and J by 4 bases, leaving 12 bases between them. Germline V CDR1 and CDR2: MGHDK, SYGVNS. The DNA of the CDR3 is TGTGCCAGCAGTGAGGCAGGGGACCTCTATGGCTACACCTTC. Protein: CASSEAGDLYGYTF.

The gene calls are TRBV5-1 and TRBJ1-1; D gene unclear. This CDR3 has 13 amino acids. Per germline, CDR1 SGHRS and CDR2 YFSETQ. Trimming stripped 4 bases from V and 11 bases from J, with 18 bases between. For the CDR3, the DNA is TGCGCCAGCAGCGCCGCTGGACTGGGTTCGGCTTTCTTT. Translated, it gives CASSAAGLGSAFF.

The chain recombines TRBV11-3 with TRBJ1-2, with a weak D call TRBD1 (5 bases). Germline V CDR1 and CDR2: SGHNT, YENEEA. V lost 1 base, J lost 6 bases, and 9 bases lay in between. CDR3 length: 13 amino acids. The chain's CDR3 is CASSLGGVNGYTF. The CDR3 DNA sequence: TGTGCCAGCAGCTTAGGGGGCGTCAATGGCTACACCTTC.

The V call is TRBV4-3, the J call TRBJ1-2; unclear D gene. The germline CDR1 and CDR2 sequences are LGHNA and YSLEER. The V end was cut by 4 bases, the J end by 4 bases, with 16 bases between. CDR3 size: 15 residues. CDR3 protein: CASSLSPSSGYGYTF. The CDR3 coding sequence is TGCGCCAGCAGCCTGAGCCCTAGTAGTGGCTATGGCTACACCTTC.

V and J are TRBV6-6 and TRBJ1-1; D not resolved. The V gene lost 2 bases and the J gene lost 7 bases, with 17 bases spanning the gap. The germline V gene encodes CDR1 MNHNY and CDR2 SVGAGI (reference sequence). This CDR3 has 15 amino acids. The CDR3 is CASSYEGYGRVEAFF. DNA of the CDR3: TGTGCCAGCAGTTACGAGGGATACGGGAGGGTTGAAGCTTTCTTT.

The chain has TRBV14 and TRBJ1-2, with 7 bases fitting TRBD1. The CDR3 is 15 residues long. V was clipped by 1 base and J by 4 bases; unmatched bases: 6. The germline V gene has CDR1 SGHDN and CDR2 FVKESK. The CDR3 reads CASSQGQGRSYGYTF. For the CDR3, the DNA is TGTGCCAGCAGCCAAGGACAGGGCCGGAGCTATGGCTACACCTTC.

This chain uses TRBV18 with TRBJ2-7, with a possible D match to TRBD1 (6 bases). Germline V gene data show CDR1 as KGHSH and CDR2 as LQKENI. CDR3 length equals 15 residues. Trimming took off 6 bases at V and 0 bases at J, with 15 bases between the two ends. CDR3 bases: TGTGCCAGCTCCCCGGACAGCCTTCCCTCCTACGAGCAGTACGTC. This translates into CASSPDSLPSYEQYV.

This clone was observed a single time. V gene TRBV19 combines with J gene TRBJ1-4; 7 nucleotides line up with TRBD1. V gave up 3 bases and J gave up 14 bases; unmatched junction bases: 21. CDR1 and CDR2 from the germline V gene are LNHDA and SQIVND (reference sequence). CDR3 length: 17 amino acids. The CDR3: CASSICPDRPVCFRLFF. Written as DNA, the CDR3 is TGTGCCAGTAGTATTTGCCCGGACAGGCCTGTCTGTTTTAGGCTGTTTTTT.